This is a list of T cell receptor beta chains from one sample in a study of identical twins. TCRdb reprocessed the 5' RACE reads via MiXCR and lists one record per CDR3 protein. Altogether some 900,000 distinct CDR3 sequences are present, approximately 13% being singletons, with the ten largest covering 1.5% to 2%. A further study also used this sample, focusing on yellow fever vaccine responses in identical twins.

The sequencing input was PBMCs. Receptor source: a woman between 18 and 30 years old in good health. Each CDR3 is given with its conserved first and last residue.

TRBJ1-6	TRBV6-1	CASNDQGRNSPLHF
TRBJ2-7	TRBV21-1	CASRKGDRGLEEQYF
TRBJ1-1	TRBV10-1	CASSKAVDTEAFF
TRBJ2-2	TRBV9	CASSPLSGELFF
TRBJ2-7	TRBV20-1	CSASGDRGSYEQYF
TRBJ2-1	TRBV2	CASAGYEQFF
TRBJ2-5	TRBV5-1	CASTDGPRETQYF
TRBJ2-1	TRBV20-1	CSARPPGGGYNEQFF
TRBJ2-1	TRBV5-1	CASSIGVYNEQFF
TRBJ1-2	TRBV20-1	CSARDIQQANSGGYTF
TRBJ2-7	TRBV5-6	CASREGLAGSLGNEQYF
TRBJ1-5	TRBV2	CASSNDFGQLQPQHF
TRBJ2-1	TRBV12-3/TRBV12-4	CASSRGRAPYNEQFF
TRBJ2-3	TRBV29-1	CSVIKGFSTDTQYF
TRBJ2-5	TRBV11-3	CATRTSGRAGETQYF
TRBJ2-1	TRBV10-3	CAINQGIAGGRDNEQFF
TRBJ2-1	TRBV3-1	CASSQDLGYEQFF
TRBJ2-1	TRBV4-1	CASSQGPSGGAGEQFF
TRBJ1-6	TRBV5-5	CASSLFTTGANSPLHF
TRBJ2-7	TRBV15	CATSKGLAEPYEQYF
TRBJ2-2	TRBV7-9	CASSLGAVNTGELFF
TRBJ2-5	TRBV20-1	CSARDSLVRQETQYF
TRBJ2-7	TRBV5-6	CASRKGQLVSYEQYF
TRBJ1-2	TRBV10-3	CAISERDSSYGYTF
TRBJ1-3	TRBV20-1	CSAVGTGNTIYF
TRBJ1-1	TRBV20-1	CSASGGSGLNTEAFF
TRBJ2-1	TRBV3-1	CASSPLRTSGSSYNEQFF
TRBJ2-1	TRBV24-1	CATSDPGQGLGNEQFF
TRBJ1-2	TRBV6-1	CASQNGPRGGGYTF
TRBJ2-1	TRBV5-1	CASSLDLAVHNEQFF
TRBJ2-5	TRBV7-8	CASSLQMPWGVMETQYF
TRBJ1-6	TRBV7-2	CASSLDGGYNSPLHF
TRBJ2-1	TRBV5-6	CASSFRLAGNSYNEQFF
TRBJ1-2	TRBV3-1	CASSQDSGSNYGYTF
TRBJ2-5	TRBV4-1	CASSPSPPATYQETQYF
TRBJ1-2	TRBV10-3	CAISGGGGIDGYTF
TRBJ1-5	TRBV27	CASRPTGTAYNSNQPQHF
TRBJ2-7	TRBV5-1	CASSTSGSYEQYF
TRBJ2-1	TRBV12-3/TRBV12-4	CASSLQVYEQFF
TRBJ2-1	TRBV5-1	CASSFGLNGPNEQFF
TRBJ2-1	TRBV29-1	CSVEGDPGYNEQFF
TRBJ1-3	TRBV2	CASSVSVSGNTIYF
TRBJ2-2	TRBV20-1	CSATQGAGELFF
TRBJ1-2	TRBV9	CASSADLASHGYTF
TRBJ2-2	TRBV2	CASKGARAGELFF